Presented here are 25 T cell receptor beta chains from one specimen sequenced in a study of radiotherapy plus CTLA-4 blockade in lung cancer. Produced via immunoSEQ multiplex PCR; TCRdb's table is partial and in-frame only. The table lists roughly 120,000 clones, over 65% of them singletons. Sequencing used peripheral blood, obtained from a patient treated with radiotherapy plus ipilimumab. Receptors originate from a human donor with non-small cell lung cancer that progressed on radiotherapy plus ipilimumab. Some clones in this sample may be carry-over from other donors' samples.

The chain links TRBV5-1 to TRBJ2-7; D unresolved. The V gene lost 1 base and the J gene lost 0 bases, with 14 bases spanning the gap. Germline V gene sequence: CDR1 SGHRS, CDR2 YFSETQ. The CDR3 length is 16 residues. DNA of the CDR3: TGCGCCAGCAGCTTGAGTAGGCAGGTGAACTCCTACGAGCAGTACTTC. This gives the protein CASSLSRQVNSYEQYF. The complete variable domain, with remaining parts taken from reference TRBV5-1 and TRBJ2-7, reads KAGVTQTPRYLIKTRGQQVTLSCSPISGHRSVSWYQQTPGQGLQFLFEYFSETQRNKGNFPGRFSGRQFSNSRSEMNVSTLELGDSALYLCASSLSRQVNSYEQYFGPGTRLTVT.

With regard to this clone: One end of the junction varies from germline; a read error may be responsible. The V gene is TRBV7-7, the J gene TRBJ1-6; weak D call: TRBD1 (5 bases). Germline V gene lookup returns CDR1 SSHAT and CDR2 FNYEAQ (reference sequence). This CDR3 is built from 13 residues. As DNA, the CDR3 is TGTGCTAGCAGCCCAACCAGGGATTCACCCCTCCACTTT. Its protein product is CASSPTRDSPLHF.

This chain links TRBV27 with TRBJ1-6; D is unclear. The CDR3 covers 18 residues. Trimming removed 2 bases at V and 0 bases at J, with 14 bases between. Germline CDR1 reads MNHEY; CDR2 reads SMNVEV (reference sequence). CDR3 in amino acids: CASSLDPPAGSYNSPLHF. CDR3 in DNA: TGTGCCAGCAGTTTAGACCCCCCGGCAGGCTCCTATAATTCACCCCTCCACTTT.

Comment on this clone: The junction does not match germline at one end; this may be a read error. V usage is TRBV9 and J usage is TRBJ1-1; D unclear. This CDR3 comprises 13 residues. Germline values: CDR1 SGDLS, CDR2 YYNGEE. CDR3 amino acids: CASSVGVDTEAFF. The CDR3 bases are TGTGCCAGCAGCGTAGGGGTTGACACCGAAGCTTTCTTT.

This clone was seen once. The rearrangement links TRBV6-6 to TRBJ1-5, with TRBD1 identical over 8 bases. The germline gives CDR1 MNHNY, CDR2 SVGAGI (reference sequence). V lost 6 bases to trimming and J lost 6 bases; unmatched junction nucleotides: 7. The CDR3 extends over 14 amino acids. CDR3 bases: TGTGCCAGCAGGATCCAGGGGGCGGGTCAGCCCCAGCATTTT. Translation gives CASRIQGAGQPQHF.

The V gene is TRBV2, the J gene TRBJ1-6; no firm D call. The CDR3 covers 16 residues. V lost 2 bases and J 8 bases, leaving 16 bases between the germline ends. The germline V gene has CDR1 SNHLY and CDR2 FYNNEI. CDR3 sequence reads: CASSENSAEQYSPLHF. The CDR3 DNA reads as TGTGCCAGCAGTGAAAATTCGGCAGAGCAATATTCACCCCTCCACTTT.

CDR3 nucleotide sequence: TGTGCCAGCAGCTTAGCGCAGGCCTCCTATAATTCACCCCTCCACTTT. This codes for CASSLAQASYNSPLHF. The chain has TRBV7-9 and TRBJ1-6, with D unresolved. This CDR3 is 16 amino acids long. Germline CDR1 and CDR2: SEHNR and FQNEAQ (reference sequence). V was pared by 0 bases and J by 0 bases, with 6 bases between.

The chain joins TRBV9 to TRBJ2-2; possible D gene TRBD1, 6 bases. V lost 3 bases and J 0 bases, leaving 9 bases between the germline ends. The length of the CDR3 is 15 residues. CDR1 and CDR2 from the germline V gene are SGDLS and YYNGEE. CDR3 coding DNA: TGTGCCAGCAGCGGACAGGCCTCGAACACCGGGGAGCTGTTTTTT. Its translation is CASSGQASNTGELFF.

The chain couples TRBV6-4 to TRBJ2-3, with D unresolved. CDR3 length equals 14 residues. Germline V gene lookup returns CDR1 MRHNA and CDR2 SNTAGT. V lost 1 base and J lost 1, with 6 bases in between. Here the CDR3 reads CASSDLAGTDTQYF. CDR3 nucleotides: TGTGCCAGCAGTGACTTAGCAGGCACAGATACGCAGTATTTT.

This chain joins TRBV6-1 and TRBJ1-2; D unresolved. Germline CDR1 reads MNHNS; CDR2 reads SASEGT. The CDR3 has 14 residues. Trimming cost V 5 bases and J 8 bases, with 18 bases left between them. This chain's CDR3 is CASSPPLRAWGYTF. DNA of the CDR3: TGTGCCAGCAGTCCCCCCCTAAGGGCCTGGGGCTACACCTTC.

The chain recombines TRBV10-3 with TRBJ1-2; 7 positions match TRBD1. The trim removed 4 bases at V and 4 bases at J, leaving 6 bases unmatched. CDR3 size: 14 residues. Germline V gene lookup returns CDR1 ENHRY and CDR2 SYGVKD. The CDR3: CAISGRDSLYGYTF. Here the CDR3 DNA reads TGTGCCATCAGTGGTAGGGACAGCCTCTATGGCTACACCTTC.

The chain couples TRBV5-5 to TRBJ2-7; a possible D gene is TRBD1 (5 bases). V was cut by 0 bases and J by 0 bases, with 7 bases left in between. There are 14 residues in the CDR3. Per the germline V gene, CDR1 is SGHKS and CDR2 is YYEKEE (reference sequence). CDR3 loop: CASSLVDNSYEQYF. CDR3 sequence (DNA): TGTGCCAGCAGCTTGGTGGACAACTCCTACGAGCAGTACTTC.

V gene TRBV28 combines with J gene TRBJ2-1; tentatively, D is TRBD1 (6 bases). V lost 5 bases to trimming and J lost 8 bases, with 19 bases between them. Germline V gene data show CDR1 as MDHEN and CDR2 as SYDVKM. This CDR3 contains 15 residues. The CDR3 coding sequence is TGTGCCAGCAGTACCACAGGGTTAAGTAGCGATGAGCAGTTCTTC. Its protein is CASSTTGLSSDEQFF. The whole variable domain, filled in from reference TRBV28 and TRBJ2-1, reads DVKVTQSSRYLVKRTGEKVFLECVQDMDHENMFWYRQDPGLGLRLIYFSYDVKMKEKGDIPEGYSVSREKKERFSLILESASTNQTSMYLCASSTTGLSSDEQFFGPGTRLTVL.

The chain couples TRBV5-1 to TRBJ1-1; no clear D. Germline V CDR1 and CDR2: SGHRS, YFSETQ. With 4 bases removed from V and 0 bases from J, the gap between germline ends came to 7 bases. CDR3 size: 13 residues. The CDR3 region has the DNA TGCGCCAGCAGCCCTGGATTGAACACTGAAGCTTTCTTT. This codes for CASSPGLNTEAFF.

The rearrangement uses TRBV15 and TRBJ2-3; 10 nucleotides line up with TRBD2. The CDR3 consists of 15 residues. Germline CDR1 and CDR2: LNHNV and YYDKDF (reference sequence). V lost 2 bases, J lost 4 bases, and 3 bases stayed unmatched. This CDR3 reads CATSRTTSGADTQYF. CDR3 bases: TGTGCCACCAGCAGAACCACTAGCGGGGCAGATACGCAGTATTTT.

The genes are TRBV11-3 and TRBJ2-5; TRBD1 agrees at 8 bases. V shed 6 bases, J shed 2 bases, and the junction held 8 bases outside the gene matches. The CDR3 extends over 15 amino acids. Looked up from germline, CDR1 is SGHNT and CDR2 is YENEEA. CDR3 region: CASRDPGQEQETQYF. In DNA, the CDR3 is TGTGCCAGCAGGGATCCGGGACAGGAACAAGAGACCCAGTACTTC.

The chain links TRBV19 to TRBJ2-3; TRBD1 matches 8 bases. This CDR3 contains 15 residues. Germline V CDR1 and CDR2: LNHDA, SQIVND (reference sequence). V shed 5 bases and J 3 bases; nucleotides not matched to a gene: 7. The CDR3 is CASSARTGRTDTQYF. DNA for the CDR3: TGTGCCAGTAGTGCCCGGACAGGGCGGACAGATACGCAGTATTTT.

J is TRBJ2-5 and V is TRBV28; 7 bases are a match to TRBD1. From germline, CDR1 is MDHEN and CDR2 SYDVKM. CDR3 length: 13 amino acids. V was pared by 6 bases and J by 2 bases, with 3 bases of the junction left unmatched. The CDR3 DNA reads TGTGCCAGCAGACAGACAGGGCAAGAGACCCAGTACTTC. Its protein is CASRQTGQETQYF.

The rearrangement links TRBV6-5 to TRBJ1-6, with no clear D. CDR1 and CDR2 from the germline V gene are MNHEY and SVGAGI. This CDR3 is 13 amino acids long. V was shortened by 4 bases and J by 9 bases, with 10 bases between the two germline ends. CDR3 in amino acids: CASSLERISPLHF. The CDR3 coding sequence is TGTGCCAGCAGTTTGGAACGAATTTCACCCCTCCACTTT.

V usage is TRBV7-9 and J usage is TRBJ2-7; TRBD1 aligns across 8 bases. This CDR3 region has 14 residues. V lost 3 bases and J lost 6; bases outside the gene matches: 7. Germline CDR1 and CDR2: SEHNR and FQNEAQ (reference sequence). The CDR3 loop reads CASSFGQGAIEQYF. CDR3 DNA: TGTGCCAGCAGCTTCGGACAGGGCGCCATCGAGCAGTACTTC. The full variable domain, rest sourced from reference TRBV7-9 and TRBJ2-7, is DTGVSQNPRHKITKRGQNVTFRCDPISEHNRLYWYRQTLGQGPEFLTYFQNEAQLEKSRLLSDRFSAERPKGSFSTLEIQRTEQGDSAMYLCASSFGQGAIEQYFGPGTRLTVT.

The chain couples TRBV7-6 to TRBJ1-4, with D possibly matching TRBD1 (5 bases). The CDR3 spans 15 residues. CDR1 and CDR2 (germline): SGHVS, FNYEAQ. The ends were cut back, 2 bases at V and 3 bases at J, with 10 bases in the middle. The CDR3 region is CASSLNQGPNEKLFF. The DNA for the CDR3 is TGTGCCAGCAGCTTAAATCAGGGTCCTAATGAAAAACTGTTTTTT.

V is TRBV5-4 and J is TRBJ2-2; D unclear. The CDR3 has 16 residues. Germline V lookup: CDR1 SGHNT, CDR2 YYREEE (reference sequence). Trimming took 2 bases from V and 2 from J, leaving 13 bases between them. CDR3 DNA sequence: TGTGCCAGCAGCTTTATGGGTTTAGTTAACACCGGGGAGCTGTTTTTT. Amino acid sequence: CASSFMGLVNTGELFF.

The chain links TRBV29-1 to TRBJ1-4, with 7 bases that match TRBD1. V lost 8 bases, J lost 4 bases, and 13 bases stayed unmatched. The V gene's germline CDR1 is SQVTM and CDR2 ANQGSEA. The CDR3 contains 15 residues. For the CDR3, the DNA is TGCAGCTTCCGGGACAGTAGTCGGGGTAATGAAAAACTGTTTTTT. Amino acid sequence: CSFRDSSRGNEKLFF.

This chain connects TRBV5-4 to TRBJ1-1, with 7 bases identical to TRBD1. This CDR3 has 14 amino acids. Unmatched junction bases numbered 3, after V lost 0 bases and J lost 4 bases. CDR1 and CDR2 from the germline V gene are SGHNT and YYREEE (reference sequence). As DNA, the CDR3 is TGTGCCAGCAGCTTGGAGGGGGCAGGCACTGAAGCTTTCTTT. Protein: CASSLEGAGTEAFF. Full variable domain (rest looked up from reference TRBV5-4 and TRBJ1-1): ETGVTQSPTHLIKTRGQQVTLRCSSQSGHNTVSWYQQALGQGPQFIFQYYREEENGRGNFPPRFSGLQFPNYSSELNVNALELDDSALYLCASSLEGAGTEAFFGQGTRLTVV.

V gene TRBV6-6 combines with J gene TRBJ2-5; D not certain. Germline V CDR1 and CDR2: MNHNY, SVGAGI (reference sequence). This CDR3 is 16 amino acids long. Trimming left V 4 bases short and J 6 bases short, with 21 bases between. CDR3 sequence (DNA): TGTGCCAGCAGTTCTAGAGCACCGGGCCCCGCCCAGACCCAGTACTTC. Translated: CASSSRAPGPAQTQYF.